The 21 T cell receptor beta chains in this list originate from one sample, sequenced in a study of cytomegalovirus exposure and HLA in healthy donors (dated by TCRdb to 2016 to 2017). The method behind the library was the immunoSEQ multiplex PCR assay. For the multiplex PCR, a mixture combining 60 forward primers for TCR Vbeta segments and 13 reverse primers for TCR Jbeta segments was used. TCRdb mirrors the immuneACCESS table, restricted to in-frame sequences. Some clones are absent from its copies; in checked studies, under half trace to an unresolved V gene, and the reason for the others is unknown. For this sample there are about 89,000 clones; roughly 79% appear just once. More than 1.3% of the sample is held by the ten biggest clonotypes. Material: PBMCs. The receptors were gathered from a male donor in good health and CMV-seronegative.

CDR3 region: CASSQGWGTGSSGNTIYF. CDR3 DNA: TGCGCCAGCAGCCAAGGTTGGGGTACAGGGAGCTCTGGAAACACCATATATTTT. This chain joins TRBV4-1 and TRBJ1-3; perhaps TRBD1 as D (6 bases). CDR3 size: 18 residues. V dropped 1 base and J dropped 0 bases, with 16 bases sitting between them. Germline lookup yields CDR1 MGHRA and CDR2 YSYEKL.

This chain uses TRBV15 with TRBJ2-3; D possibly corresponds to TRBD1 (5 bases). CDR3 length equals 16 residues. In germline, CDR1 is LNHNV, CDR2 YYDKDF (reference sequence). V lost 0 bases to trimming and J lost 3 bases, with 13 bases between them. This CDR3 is CATSRDQRGSTDTQYF. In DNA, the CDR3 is TGTGCCACCAGCAGAGATCAAAGGGGCTCAACAGATACGCAGTATTTT.

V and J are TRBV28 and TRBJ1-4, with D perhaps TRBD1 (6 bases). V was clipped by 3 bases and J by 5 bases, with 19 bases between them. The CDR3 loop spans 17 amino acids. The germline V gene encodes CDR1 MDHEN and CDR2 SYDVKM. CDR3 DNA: TGTGCCAGCAGTTTCAATCTTCCGGGGGGCCCGAATGAAAAACTGTTTTTT. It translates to CASSFNLPGGPNEKLFF.

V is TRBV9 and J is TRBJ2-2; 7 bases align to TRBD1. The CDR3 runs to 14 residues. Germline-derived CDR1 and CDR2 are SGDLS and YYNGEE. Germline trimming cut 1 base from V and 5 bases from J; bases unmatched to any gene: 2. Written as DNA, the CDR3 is TGTGCCAGCAGCGTACAGGGGGAGACCGGGGAGCTGTTTTTT. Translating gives CASSVQGETGELFF.

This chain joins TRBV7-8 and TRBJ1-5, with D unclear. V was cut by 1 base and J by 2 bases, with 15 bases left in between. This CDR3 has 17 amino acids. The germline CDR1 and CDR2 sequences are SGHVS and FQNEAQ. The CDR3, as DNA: TGTGCCAGCAGCTTAGTGAGGCCGGGTCACGGCAATCAGCCCCAGCATTTT. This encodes CASSLVRPGHGNQPQHF.

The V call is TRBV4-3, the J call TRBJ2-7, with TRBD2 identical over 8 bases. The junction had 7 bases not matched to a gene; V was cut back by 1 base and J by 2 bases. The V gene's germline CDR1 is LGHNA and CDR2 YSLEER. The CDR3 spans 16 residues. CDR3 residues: CASSQVGGGPPYEQYF. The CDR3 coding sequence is TGCGCCAGCAGCCAAGTTGGCGGGGGGCCACCCTACGAGCAGTACTTC.

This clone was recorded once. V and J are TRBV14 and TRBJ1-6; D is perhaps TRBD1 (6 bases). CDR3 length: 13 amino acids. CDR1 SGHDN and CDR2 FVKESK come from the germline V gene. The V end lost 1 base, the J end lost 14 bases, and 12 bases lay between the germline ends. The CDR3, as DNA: TGTGCCAGCAGCCAAGTAGGGGGTTCTACCCTCCACTTT. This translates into CASSQVGGSTLHF.

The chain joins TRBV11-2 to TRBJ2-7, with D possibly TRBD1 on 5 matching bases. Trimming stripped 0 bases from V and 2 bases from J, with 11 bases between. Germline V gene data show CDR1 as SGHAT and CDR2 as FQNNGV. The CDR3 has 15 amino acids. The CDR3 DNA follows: TGTGCCAGCAGCTTAGATCAGCTGGACACCTACGAGCAGTACTTC. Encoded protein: CASSLDQLDTYEQYF.

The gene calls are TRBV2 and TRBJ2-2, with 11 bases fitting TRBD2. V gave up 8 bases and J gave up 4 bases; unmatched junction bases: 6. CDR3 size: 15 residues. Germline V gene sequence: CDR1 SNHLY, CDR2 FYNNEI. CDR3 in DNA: TGTGCCAGCGTACCAGGGACTAGCGGCACCGGGGAGCTGTTTTTT. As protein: CASVPGTSGTGELFF.

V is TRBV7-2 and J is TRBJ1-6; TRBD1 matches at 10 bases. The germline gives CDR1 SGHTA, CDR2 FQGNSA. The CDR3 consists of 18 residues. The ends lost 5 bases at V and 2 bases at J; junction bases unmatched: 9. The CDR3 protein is CASSLRQGARPYNSPLHF. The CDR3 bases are TGTGCCAGCAGCCTTAGACAGGGGGCCCGACCCTATAATTCACCCCTCCACTTT.

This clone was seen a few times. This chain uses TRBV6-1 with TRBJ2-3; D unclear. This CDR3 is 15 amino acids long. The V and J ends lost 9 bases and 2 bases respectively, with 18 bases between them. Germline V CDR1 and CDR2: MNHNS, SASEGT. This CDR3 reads CASAYRGVPTDTQYF. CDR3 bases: TGTGCCAGTGCCTATCGAGGAGTACCCACAGATACGCAGTATTTT.

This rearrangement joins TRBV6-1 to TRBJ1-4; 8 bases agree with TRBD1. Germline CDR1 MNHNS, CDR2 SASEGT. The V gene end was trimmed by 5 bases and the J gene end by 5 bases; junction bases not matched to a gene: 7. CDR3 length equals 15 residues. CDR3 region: CASSPLRDRNEKLFF. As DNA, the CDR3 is TGTGCCAGCAGTCCGCTCCGGGACAGGAATGAAAAACTGTTTTTT.

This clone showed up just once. CDR3 sequence reads: CASSLLQGAAGELFF. DNA for the CDR3: TGTGCCAGCAGTTTATTACAGGGGGCGGCCGGGGAGCTGTTTTTT. This chain links TRBV28 with TRBJ2-2, with TRBD1 identical over 9 bases. Unmatched junction bases numbered 3, after V lost 1 base and J lost 6 bases. Germline CDR1 is MDHEN and CDR2 is SYDVKM. The CDR3 has 15 amino acids.

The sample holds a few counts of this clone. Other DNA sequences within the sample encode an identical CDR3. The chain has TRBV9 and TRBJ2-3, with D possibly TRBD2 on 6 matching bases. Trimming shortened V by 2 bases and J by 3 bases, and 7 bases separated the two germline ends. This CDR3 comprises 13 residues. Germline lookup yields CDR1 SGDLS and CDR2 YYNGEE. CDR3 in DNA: TGTGCCAGCAGCGTCGGGAGAACAGATACGCAGTATTTT. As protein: CASSVGRTDTQYF.

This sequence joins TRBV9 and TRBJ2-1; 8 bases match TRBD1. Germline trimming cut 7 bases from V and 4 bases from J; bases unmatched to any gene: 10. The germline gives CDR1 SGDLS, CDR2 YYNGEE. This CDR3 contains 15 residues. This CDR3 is CASEGTGGRYNEQFF. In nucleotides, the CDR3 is TGTGCCAGCGAGGGGACAGGAGGAAGGTACAATGAGCAGTTCTTC.

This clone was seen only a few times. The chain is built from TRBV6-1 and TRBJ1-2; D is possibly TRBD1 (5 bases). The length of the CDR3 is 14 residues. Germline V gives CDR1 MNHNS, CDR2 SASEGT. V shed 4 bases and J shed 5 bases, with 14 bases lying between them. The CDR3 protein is CASSGQSRGYGYTF. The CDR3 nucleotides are TGTGCCAGCAGTGGACAGTCGCGGGGGTATGGCTACACCTTC.

CDR3 coding DNA: TGTGCCAGCAGCTTTGGGGGACTATCTGGAAACACCATATATTTT. It yields the protein CASSFGGLSGNTIYF. V usage is TRBV5-4 and J usage is TRBJ1-3, with D possibly matching TRBD1 (5 bases). Deletions cut 2 bases from V and 1 base from J, with 10 bases between. CDR3 length: 15 residues. CDR1 is SGHNT, CDR2 YYREEE, per germline (reference sequence).

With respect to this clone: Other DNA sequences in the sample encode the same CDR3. In DNA, the CDR3 is TGTGCCAGCAGCCCCAGACTAGTATCCGGGGAGCTGTTTTTT. It specifies CASSPRLVSGELFF. V gene TRBV27 combines with J gene TRBJ2-2; possible D gene TRBD2, 6 bases. Deletions cut 6 bases from V and 6 bases from J, with 14 bases between. Germline loops: CDR1 MNHEY, CDR2 SMNVEV (reference sequence). The CDR3 sequence is 14 residues long.

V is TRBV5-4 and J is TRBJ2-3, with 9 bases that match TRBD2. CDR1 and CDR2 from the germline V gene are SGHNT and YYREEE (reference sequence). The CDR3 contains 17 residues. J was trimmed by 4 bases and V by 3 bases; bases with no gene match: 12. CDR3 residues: CASSWIGGGGAADTQYF. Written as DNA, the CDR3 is TGTGCCAGCAGCTGGATAGGTGGCGGGGGGGCGGCAGATACGCAGTATTTT.

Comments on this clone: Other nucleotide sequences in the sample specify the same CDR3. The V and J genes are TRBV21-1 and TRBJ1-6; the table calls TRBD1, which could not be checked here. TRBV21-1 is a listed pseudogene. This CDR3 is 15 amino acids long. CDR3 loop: CASSRGQPYNSPLHF. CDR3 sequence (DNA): TGTGCCAGCAGCAGAGGACAACCCTATAATTCACCCCTCCACTTT.

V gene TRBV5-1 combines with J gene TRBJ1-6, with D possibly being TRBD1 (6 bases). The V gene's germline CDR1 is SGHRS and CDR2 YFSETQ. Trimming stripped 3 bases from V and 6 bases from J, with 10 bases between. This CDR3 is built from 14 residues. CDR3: CASSWRGGNSPLHF. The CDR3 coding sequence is TGCGCCAGCAGCTGGAGGGGGGGTAATTCACCCCTCCACTTT. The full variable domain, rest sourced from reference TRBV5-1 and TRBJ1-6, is KAGVTQTPRYLIKTRGQQVTLSCSPISGHRSVSWYQQTPGQGLQFLFEYFSETQRNKGNFPGRFSGRQFSNSRSEMNVSTLELGDSALYLCASSWRGGNSPLHFGNGTRLTVT.